This TCR beta chain was identified during a study of CD8+ T cells in alopecia areata. Study results and limitations: Lesional scalp, especially alopecia totalis/universalis, showed higher clonality than normal scalp. Scalp sequencing also captures normal skin's resident alphabeta T cells.

Points on this clone: Its antigen remains unidentified.

Isolated RNA was reverse transcribed into cDNA used as the sequencing template. Method: immunoSEQ multiplex PCR; TCRdb's copy keeps in-frame clones and lacks some. Of fewer than 150,000 clones detected, about 60% appear once; the ten largest clones hold approximately 2.6%. Per germline, CDR1 GTSNPN and CDR2 SVGIG (reference sequence). This CDR3 has 15 residues. Trimming shortened V by 2 bases and J by 3 bases, and 16 bases separated the two germline ends. The researchers isolated CD4+ and CD8+ T cells from PBMCs by sorting. The sequenced material came from CD4+ T cells sorted from blood. This receptor was obtained from a human donor in good health. J is TRBJ1-1 and V is TRBV30, with D unclear. CDR3 loop: CAWSNPRASDTEAFF. CDR3 in DNA: TGTGCCTGGAGTAACCCCCGGGCCTCTGACACTGAAGCTTTCTTT.